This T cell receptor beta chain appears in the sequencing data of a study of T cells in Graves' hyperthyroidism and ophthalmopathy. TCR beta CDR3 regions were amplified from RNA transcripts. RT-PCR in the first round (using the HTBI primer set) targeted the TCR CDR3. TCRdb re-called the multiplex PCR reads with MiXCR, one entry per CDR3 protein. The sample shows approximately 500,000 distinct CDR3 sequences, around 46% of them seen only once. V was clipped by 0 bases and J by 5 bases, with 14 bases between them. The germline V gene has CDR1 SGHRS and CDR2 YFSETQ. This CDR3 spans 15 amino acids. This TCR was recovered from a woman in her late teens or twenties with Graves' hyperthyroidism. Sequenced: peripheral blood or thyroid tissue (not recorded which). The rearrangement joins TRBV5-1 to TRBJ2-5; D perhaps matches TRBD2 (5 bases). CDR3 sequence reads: CASSLALGSGETQYF. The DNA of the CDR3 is TGCGCCAGCAGCTTGGCTCTGGGATCGGGGGAGACCCAGTACTTC.